A selection of T cell receptor beta chains follows, all from one sample in a study of cytomegalovirus exposure and HLA in healthy donors. Some clones are missing from TCRdb's copy, which holds only in-frame ones; the method was immunoSEQ multiplex PCR. In the table there are under 130,000 clones, approximately 14% of which are singletons. What was sequenced was PBMCs. The receptors were gathered from a female donor in good health and CMV-seronegative. Both conserved end residues are part of each CDR3. D genes are given only for firm matches. The size of a clone is reported for some rows only, either as once, few or many, or as a class for expanded clones.

cdr3_length	v_call	j_call	clone_size	d_call	cdr3_nt	cdr3_aa
14	TRBV7-2	TRBJ1-1	-	-	TGTGCCAGCAGCTTAGAGCTTATGAACACTGAAGCTTTCTTT	CASSLELMNTEAFF
11	TRBV7-9	TRBJ2-1	-	-	TGTGCCAGCAGCTTACGAGGGGGACCATTCTTC	CASSLRGGPFF
12	TRBV4-3	TRBJ2-7	few	-	TGCGCCAGCAGCCAAGATCGGGGGTTACAGTACTTC	CASSQDRGLQYF
14	TRBV7-9	TRBJ2-7	-	-	TGTGCCAGCAGCTCAAGGATGGGCCGCAACGAGCAGTACTTC	CASSSRMGRNEQYF
16	TRBV9	TRBJ2-3	-	-	TGTGCCAGCAGCGTTTTGGGCAGAAGCAGCACAGATACGCAGTATTTT	CASSVLGRSSTDTQYF
14	TRBV28	TRBJ2-1	few	TRBD2	TGTGCCAGCAGTTTAAGGGACTACCACAATGAGCAGTTCTTC	CASSLRDYHNEQFF
13	TRBV5-4	TRBJ1-4	-	-	TGTGCCAGCAGCGTACAGGGTGGCGAAAAACTGTTTTTT	CASSVQGGEKLFF
15	TRBV4-2	TRBJ2-1	-	TRBD2	TGTGCCAGCAGCCAAGGGACTAGCGGGTACAATGAGCAGTTCTTC	CASSQGTSGYNEQFF
18	TRBV7-2	TRBJ1-3	few	-	TGTGCCAGCAGAGGGGGAGCAGGGGAGCTTCTTTCTGGAAACACCATATATTTT	CASRGGAGELLSGNTIYF
15	TRBV18	TRBJ1-2	-	-	TGTGCCAGCTCACCATCTTCAGGGGCTAACTATGGCTACACCTTC	CASSPSSGANYGYTF
19	TRBV15	TRBJ2-3	-	TRBD2	TGTGCCACCAGCACGAGACTAGCGGGAGGGCTTATTAGCACAGATACGCAGTATTTT	CATSTRLAGGLISTDTQYF
18	TRBV4-3	TRBJ2-1	-	TRBD2	TGCGCCAGCAGCCAGGGGGGACTAGCGGGCCTGATGGGCAATGAGCAGTTCTTC	CASSQGGLAGLMGNEQFF
19	TRBV4-1	TRBJ1-4	-	-	TGCGCCAGCAGCCAAGAGGGGAGGATCGGAGGGTTTACGGATGAAAAACTGTTTTTT	CASSQEGRIGGFTDEKLFF
13	TRBV19	TRBJ1-4	few	-	TGTGCCAGTAAAGGGCGGGGGGAGGAAAAACTGTTTTTT	CASKGRGEEKLFF
15	TRBV7-9	TRBJ1-6	-	-	TGTGCCAGCAGCTTAGGTGCGGGGACCAATTCACCCCTCCACTTT	CASSLGAGTNSPLHF
12	TRBV5-1	TRBJ2-7	-	-	TGCGCCAGCAGCCTCCGGGGCTACGAGCAGTACTTC	CASSLRGYEQYF
15	TRBV19	TRBJ2-7	-	TRBD1	TGTGCCAGTAGTATAGCGGGGACAGCTATAGGGGAGCAGTACTTC	CASSIAGTAIGEQYF
17	TRBV4-1	TRBJ2-7	few	TRBD2	TGCGCCAGCAGCCAAGCCTCGACTAGCGGGTATCGCCACGAGCAGTACTTC	CASSQASTSGYRHEQYF
18	TRBV2	TRBJ1-2	-	-	TGTGCCAGCAGTGAGAAGGTAGTGGGTATCGGGAAAAGGGATGGCTACACCTTC	CASSEKVVGIGKRDGYTF
14	TRBV7-3	TRBJ1-1	-	-	TGTGCCAGCAGCTTAACTCGGGACAAGGGAGAAGCTTTCTTT	CASSLTRDKGEAFF
16	TRBV28	TRBJ1-5	-	TRBD1	TGTGCCAGCAGAACAGGGGGGGGTAATAGCAATCAGCCCCAGCATTTT	CASRTGGGNSNQPQHF
16	TRBV6-5	TRBJ2-7	-	-	TGTGCCAGCAGTTACTCGAACAGGACCGTGTCCGACGAGCAGTACTTC	CASSYSNRTVSDEQYF
15	TRBV18	TRBJ1-5	-	-	TGTGCCAGCTCACCACCGGGCCAGAACCATCAGCCCCAGCATTTT	CASSPPGQNHQPQHF
13	TRBV19	TRBJ2-3	-	TRBD2	TGTGCCAGTAGGGAGGGGAGGGCCGATACGCAGTATTTT	CASREGRADTQYF
15	TRBV13	TRBJ1-4	-	TRBD1	TGTGCCAGCAGCTTTTGGACAGGGAGTAATGAAAAACTGTTTTTT	CASSFWTGSNEKLFF
15	TRBV28	TRBJ1-1	-	-	TGTGCCAGCAGGTTAGGGGGGAACACCTACACTGAAGCTTTCTTT	CASRLGGNTYTEAFF
14	TRBV12-5	TRBJ2-5	-	TRBD1	TGTGCTAGTGGCACCGGGACAGGGAGAGAGACCCAGTACTTC	CASGTGTGRETQYF
12	TRBV7-2	TRBJ1-5	few	-	TGTGCCAGCAGCAACTCTAATCAGCCCCAGCATTTT	CASSNSNQPQHF
12	TRBV29-1	TRBJ1-1	-	TRBD1	TGCAGCGTCGGGACAGGAGACACTGAAGCTTTCTTT	CSVGTGDTEAFF
13	TRBV10-3	TRBJ1-2	-	-	TGTGCCATCAGTGACAGGGAAACCTATGGCTACACCTTC	CAISDRETYGYTF
14	TRBV29-1	TRBJ2-2	-	TRBD2	TGCAGCGTTGCCCTAGCGGCGAACACCGGGGAGCTGTTTTTT	CSVALAANTGELFF
16	TRBV6-5	TRBJ2-7	-	TRBD2	TGTGCCAGCAGTTACGGTAGCGGGAGTGTCTCCTACGAGCAGTACTTC	CASSYGSGSVSYEQYF
14	TRBV7-2	TRBJ2-5	few	TRBD1	TGTGCCAGCAGCTCCCGACAGGGGCGAGAGACCCAGTACTTC	CASSSRQGRETQYF
15	TRBV6-5	TRBJ2-7	-	-	TGTGCCAGCAGTCAGGCGCGCGGGACAGAGGCCGAGCAGTACTTC	CASSQARGTEAEQYF
15	TRBV9	TRBJ2-5	-	TRBD2	TGTGCCAGCAGCGTTGGGGGAGGGGCCCAAGAGACCCAGTACTTC	CASSVGGGAQETQYF
16	TRBV5-5	TRBJ2-3	once	-	TGTGCCAGCAGCTTGGGGGTGGGCGGGAGCACAGATACGCAGTATTTT	CASSLGVGGSTDTQYF
15	TRBV9	TRBJ1-6	few	-	TGTGCCAGCAGCGTAGAAGGGGACAATAATTCACCCCTCCACTTT	CASSVEGDNNSPLHF